This is a list of T cell receptor beta chains from one sample in a study of technical replicates of blood from a handful of donors. Method: immunoSEQ multiplex PCR; TCRdb's copy keeps in-frame clones and lacks some. The table shows 70,000 or so clones, with 88% occurring only once. The sequenced sample consisted of PBMCs. Receptors originate from a human donor in good health. Some clones in this sample may be carry-over from other donors' samples. Each CDR3 is given with its conserved first and last residue. D genes are given only for firm matches. Clone size is shown for a subset of rows, as once, few, many or a class of expanded clone.

clone_size j_call d_call v_call cdr3_aa cdr3_nt
- TRBJ2-5 TRBD2 TRBV18 CASSPMREETQYF TGTGCCAGCTCACCAATGCGGGAGGAGACCCAGTACTTC
- TRBJ2-3 - TRBV5-6 CASSLEFGGSTDTQYF TGTGCCAGCAGCTTGGAATTCGGCGGGAGCACAGATACGCAGTATTTT
- TRBJ2-7 - TRBV7-9 CASSNPGGQASYEQYF TGTGCCAGCAGCAACCCCGGAGGGCAGGCCTCCTACGAGCAGTACTTC
- TRBJ2-1 TRBD2 TRBV7-8 CASSLGTSGGLYRNEQFF TGTGCCAGCAGCTTAGGGACTAGCGGGGGGCTTTACCGAAATGAGCAGTTCTTC
- TRBJ2-7 TRBD2 TRBV30 CAWSVASGIYEQYF TGTGCCTGGAGTGTTGCTAGCGGAATCTACGAGCAGTACTTC
- TRBJ1-5 - TRBV21-1 CASSKGDRAQPQHF TGTGCCAGCAGCAAAGGGGACAGGGCTCAGCCCCAGCATTTT
- TRBJ2-3 TRBD2 TRBV11-1 CASSLGLAGRTDTQYF TGTGCCAGCAGCTTGGGATTAGCGGGACGCACAGATACGCAGTATTTT
- TRBJ2-2 TRBD2 TRBV7-3 CASSWVAGTGELFF TGTGCCAGCAGCTGGGTAGCGGGCACCGGGGAGCTGTTTTTT
- TRBJ1-3 TRBD1 TRBV4-3 CASSQEDRVGNTIYF TGCGCCAGCAGCCAGGAAGACAGGGTCGGAAACACCATATATTTT
- TRBJ2-3 TRBD2 TRBV2 CASSEGLAGIMRPSTDTQYF TGTGCCAGCAGTGAGGGACTAGCGGGCATAATGCGCCCTAGCACAGATACGCAGTATTTT
once TRBJ2-3 TRBD1 TRBV25-1 CASSEPNRGDTQYF TGTGCCAGCAGTGAACCCAACAGGGGAGATACGCAGTATTTT
- TRBJ2-7 TRBD1 TRBV5-4 CASSITGQGSYEQYF TGTGCCAGCAGCATAACGGGACAGGGGTCCTACGAGCAGTACTTC
- TRBJ2-2 - TRBV14 CASSFNTGELFF TGTGCCAGCAGCTTCAATACCGGGGAGCTGTTTTTT
- TRBJ2-3 - TRBV7-6 CASSLEGLAGAQSTDTQYF TGTGCCAGCAGCTTAGAAGGGCTGGCGGGGGCCCAAAGCACAGATACGCAGTATTTT
- TRBJ2-7 TRBD1 TRBV18 CASSQGQGVGYEQYF TGTGCCAGCTCACAAGGACAGGGGGTAGGGTACGAGCAGTACTTC
once TRBJ1-1 - TRBV19 CASAYRVNTEAFF TGTGCCAGCGCATACAGGGTTAACACTGAAGCTTTCTTT
once TRBJ2-3 - TRBV6-4 CASSERGTDTQYF TGTGCCAGCAGTGAGCGGGGAACAGATACGCAGTATTTT
few TRBJ2-2 TRBD1 TRBV10-3 CAINSGTGFTGELFF TGTGCCATCAATTCAGGGACAGGGTTCACCGGGGAGCTGTTTTTT
- TRBJ2-7 TRBD2 TRBV7-2 CASSEAGAGAYEQYF TGTGCCAGCAGCGAAGCGGGGGCTGGGGCCTACGAGCAGTACTTC
- TRBJ2-2 TRBD2 TRBV7-2 CASSLFSGGAGGELFF TGTGCCAGCAGCTTATTTAGCGGGGGGGCCGGCGGGGAGCTGTTTTTT
- TRBJ2-2 TRBD1 TRBV7-9 CASSLRDRGTGELFF TGTGCCAGCAGCTTACGGGACAGGGGCACCGGGGAGCTGTTTTTT
- TRBJ2-3 - TRBV5-5 CASSLVSGPLSGVGTQYF TGTGCCAGCAGCTTGGTCAGCGGCCCTCTATCTGGTGTAGGTACGCAGTATTTT
- TRBJ2-7 TRBD2 TRBV7-2 CASSLLAGAYEQYF TGTGCCAGCAGTTTACTAGCGGGAGCCTACGAGCAGTACTTC
once TRBJ2-7 TRBD1 TRBV7-7 CASSFDRGYEQYF TGTGCCAGCAGCTTTGACAGGGGATACGAGCAGTACTTC
- TRBJ2-1 - TRBV12-5 CASGLGTSSARLDEQFF TGTGCTAGTGGTTTGGGGACTTCGAGCGCCCGTTTGGATGAGCAGTTCTTC
- TRBJ1-2 TRBD1 TRBV19 CASSATGTGLYGYTF TGTGCCAGTAGTGCAACTGGGACAGGGCTATATGGCTACACCTTC
- TRBJ2-7 - TRBV9 CASSVGRETYEQYF TGTGCCAGCAGCGTAGGACGGGAAACCTACGAGCAGTACTTC
- TRBJ2-2 TRBD2 TRBV9 CASSPIVVAGGFTGELFF TGTGCCAGCAGCCCCATAGTGGTAGCGGGGGGATTTACCGGGGAGCTGTTTTTT
- TRBJ2-7 TRBD2 TRBV5-5 CASSLTTGLAGEQYF TGTGCCAGCAGCTTGACCACCGGGCTAGCGGGCGAGCAGTACTTC
- TRBJ2-7 TRBD2 TRBV7-3 CASSFSGGGDEQYF TGTGCCAGCAGCTTCTCGGGCGGGGGGGACGAGCAGTACTTC
- TRBJ1-6 - TRBV5-6 CASSLQNSPLHF TGTGCCAGCAGCTTACAAAATTCACCCCTCCACTTT
- TRBJ2-5 - TRBV11-1 CASSLRSGQGETQYF TGTGCCAGCAGCTTACGATCGGGACAAGGGGAGACCCAGTACTTC